What follows are 22 T cell receptor beta chains derived from one specimen sequenced in a study of blood T cell repertoires in COVID-19. Profiling relied on immunoSEQ multiplex PCR, and the TCRdb table lists in-frame clones only, not all of them. The sample holds 200,000 to 300,000 clones, more than 75% seen once. Sequencing was carried out using peripheral blood. These receptors all stem from a woman aged 55-70 years with COVID-19, enrolled during active disease.

This clone showed up just a few times. The V call is TRBV4-3, the J call TRBJ1-6; no firm D call. From germline, CDR1 is LGHNA and CDR2 YSLEER. This CDR3 is 14 amino acids long. V shed 0 bases and J shed 8 bases, with 8 bases lying between them. The DNA for the CDR3 is TGCGCCAGCAGCCAAGACAGATTCTATTCACCCCTCCACTTT. Translated, it gives CASSQDRFYSPLHF.

The V call is TRBV18, the J call TRBJ2-1; 12 bases fit TRBD2. From germline, CDR1 is KGHSH and CDR2 LQKENI. The CDR3 is 18 amino acids. The trim removed 2 bases at V and 10 bases at J, leaving 15 bases unmatched. CDR3 bases: TGTGCCAGCTCACCAAGCCTAGCGGGAGGGCCTGGACAACAGGAGCAGTTCTTC. Translation: CASSPSLAGGPGQQEQFF.

This clone came up a few times. The chain combines TRBV10-1 with TRBJ2-1; D gene uncertain. The CDR3 length is 15 residues. V was cut by 6 bases and J by 2 bases, with 14 bases left in between. Germline CDR1 and CDR2: WNHNN and SYGVQD (reference sequence). The CDR3 protein is CASRKDIETYNEQFF. CDR3 DNA: TGCGCCAGCAGGAAAGACATAGAGACCTACAATGAGCAGTTCTTC.

The rearrangement links TRBV6-5 to TRBJ1-4; TRBD1 matches at 8 bases. The trim removed 0 bases at V and 8 bases at J, leaving 8 bases unmatched. Germline lookup yields CDR1 MNHEY and CDR2 SVGAGI. CDR3 size: 16 residues. CDR3 amino acids: CASSYSNSGTGEKLFF. CDR3 nucleotide sequence: TGTGCCAGCAGTTACTCGAACTCCGGGACAGGAGAAAAACTGTTTTTT.

The chain carries TRBV24-1 and TRBJ1-2, with 7 nucleotides matching TRBD1. Germline trimming cut 0 bases from V and 7 bases from J; bases unmatched to any gene: 4. The CDR3 has 14 amino acids. Germline V CDR1 and CDR2: KGHDR, SFDVKD. The CDR3: CATSDLDRAAGYTF. The CDR3 DNA sequence: TGTGCCACCAGTGATTTGGACAGGGCCGCTGGCTACACCTTC.

Comments on this clone: This sample also contains other DNA sequences that code for the same CDR3. V gene TRBV5-1 combines with J gene TRBJ2-7; weak D call: TRBD1 (5 bases). V lost 3 bases to trimming and J lost 2 bases, with 9 bases between them. Germline lookup yields CDR1 SGHRS and CDR2 YFSETQ. This CDR3 has 13 residues. Here the CDR3 DNA reads TGCGCCAGCAGCTCTACAGGTACCTACGAGCAGTACTTC. This codes for CASSSTGTYEQYF.

The rearrangement uses TRBV4-2 and TRBJ2-1, with D hard to call. The CDR3 totals 16 residues. Germline CDR1 LGHNA, CDR2 YNFKEQ. V was trimmed by 4 bases and J by 0 bases, leaving 13 bases between them. The CDR3 coding sequence is TGTGCCAGCAGCCCAGCGACTGAGAGCTCCTACAATGAGCAGTTCTTC. Its translation is CASSPATESSYNEQFF.

The chain recombines TRBV7-2 with TRBJ2-5; D uncertain. The CDR3 spans 13 residues. Germline CDR1 and CDR2: SGHTA and FQGNSA. V lost 1 base to trimming and J lost 2 bases, with 5 bases between them. The CDR3 loop reads CASSLVVQETQYF. The CDR3 DNA is TGTGCCAGCAGCTTAGTAGTACAAGAGACCCAGTACTTC.

The chain uses TRBV7-3 and TRBJ1-1; 7 nucleotides match TRBD1. Germline CDR1 SGHTA, CDR2 FQGTGA. Germline trimming cut 5 bases from V and 0 bases from J; bases unmatched to any gene: 3. The CDR3 has 14 amino acids. The CDR3 here is CASSLRGVNTEAFF. CDR3 DNA: TGTGCCAGCAGCCTCAGGGGGGTGAACACTGAAGCTTTCTTT.

V and J are TRBV28 and TRBJ1-1, with no clear D. From germline, CDR1 is MDHEN and CDR2 SYDVKM. Trimming removed 7 bases from V and 5 bases from J, with 11 bases in between. This CDR3 contains 12 residues. CDR3 protein: CASTPSRTEAFF. As DNA, the CDR3 is TGTGCCAGCACCCCAAGTCGGACTGAAGCTTTCTTT.

This rearrangement joins TRBV2 to TRBJ2-3; D unclear. Germline CDR1 reads SNHLY; CDR2 reads FYNNEI. The CDR3 runs to 13 residues. Between the trimmed V and J ends, which lost 4 bases and 7 bases, there was a span of 12 bases. The CDR3 is CASSVQQRNTQYF. CDR3 bases: TGTGCCAGCAGTGTCCAACAGAGAAATACGCAGTATTTT. The full variable domain, with the rest looked up from reference TRBV2 and TRBJ2-3, is EPEVTQTPSHQVTQMGQEVILRCVPISNHLYFYWYRQILGQKVEFLVSFYNNEISEKSEIFDDQFSVERPDGSNFTLKIRSTKLEDSAMYFCASSVQQRNTQYFGPGTRLTVL.

The CDR3 protein is CASTLAGRETQYF. The DNA of the CDR3 is TGTGCCAGCACCCTAGCCGGCAGGGAGACCCAGTACTTC. V usage is TRBV7-2 and J usage is TRBJ2-5; D may be TRBD2 (5 bases). The CDR3 consists of 13 residues. CDR1 SGHTA and CDR2 FQGNSA come from the germline V gene. Trimming took off 7 bases at V and 5 bases at J, with 14 bases between the two ends.

V is TRBV29-1 and J is TRBJ1-5; the D gene is possibly TRBD1 (5 bases). The germline V and J ends were trimmed by 8 bases and 3 bases, with 17 bases remaining between them. In germline, CDR1 is SQVTM, CDR2 ANQGSEA. The CDR3 spans 14 residues. The chain's CDR3 is CSPGGADFNQPQHF. Written as DNA, the CDR3 is TGCAGCCCGGGAGGGGCAGACTTCAATCAGCCCCAGCATTTT.

This rearrangement joins TRBV30 to TRBJ2-3; TRBD2 matches at 7 bases. In germline, CDR1 is GTSNPN, CDR2 SVGIG (reference sequence). The trim removed 3 bases at V and 4 bases at J, leaving 4 bases unmatched. The CDR3 covers 13 residues. As DNA, the CDR3 is TGTGCCTGGAGCAGGACTAGATCAGATACGCAGTATTTT. Its protein is CAWSRTRSDTQYF.

The chain recombines TRBV9 with TRBJ2-2; 8 bases map to TRBD1. V shed 2 bases and J 4 bases; nucleotides not matched to a gene: 4. CDR1 and CDR2 from the germline V gene are SGDLS and YYNGEE. The CDR3 consists of 15 residues. The DNA of the CDR3 is TGTGCCAGCAGCGTGGCACAGGGGGTCACCGGGGAGCTGTTTTTT. Encoded protein: CASSVAQGVTGELFF.

The chain employs TRBV7-2 and TRBJ2-7; 7 bases line up with TRBD2. Losses at the gene ends were 0 bases for V and 6 bases for J; bases not matched to a gene: 2. The germline V gene encodes CDR1 SGHTA and CDR2 FQGNSA. The CDR3 has 13 residues. CDR3 sequence: CASSLAIAGEQYF. CDR3 nucleotide sequence: TGTGCCAGCAGCTTAGCAATAGCGGGCGAGCAGTACTTC.

Of note for this clone: The sample has other DNA sequences that encode this CDR3 too. The genes are TRBV5-4 and TRBJ1-2, with D uncertain. The CDR3 spans 12 residues. Trimming pared 4 bases from V and 5 bases from J, leaving 9 bases between. Germline CDR1 reads SGHNT; CDR2 reads YYREEE (reference sequence). The CDR3 sequence: CASSPPGYGYTF. The CDR3 DNA is TGTGCCAGCAGCCCCCCGGGGTATGGCTACACCTTC.

This clone was observed once. V gene TRBV28 combines with J gene TRBJ2-7; unclear D gene. Germline loops: CDR1 MDHEN, CDR2 SYDVKM. The CDR3 has 14 residues. Trimming removed 6 bases at V and 3 bases at J, with 15 bases between. The CDR3 is CASSPRRQNYEQYF. The CDR3 DNA is TGTGCCAGCAGCCCTAGACGGCAGAACTACGAGCAGTACTTC.

The chain has TRBV4-2 and TRBJ1-4; the match to TRBD1 covers 7 bases. The CDR3 has 13 amino acids. Trimming cost V 5 bases and J 8 bases; bases outside gene matches: 5. CDR1 and CDR2 (germline): LGHNA, YNFKEQ. The CDR3 bases are TGTGCCAGCAGCTTGGGACAGTTCGAAAAACTGTTTTTT. Protein product: CASSLGQFEKLFF.

This CDR3 reads CASSYPGNTEAFF. The CDR3 coding sequence is TGTGCCAGCAGTTACCCGGGGAACACTGAAGCTTTCTTT. The chain has TRBV6-6 and TRBJ1-1, with D unclear. The CDR3 sequence is 13 residues long. V lost 2 bases to trimming and J lost 1 base, with 5 bases between them. Germline V lookup: CDR1 MNHNY, CDR2 SVGAGI (reference sequence).

This chain links TRBV5-1 with TRBJ1-1; D is possibly TRBD1 (6 bases). From germline, CDR1 is SGHRS and CDR2 YFSETQ. CDR3 size: 17 residues. Between the trimmed V and J ends, which lost 6 bases and 3 bases, there was a span of 24 bases. This CDR3 is CASTQQGRWGSDTEAFF. As DNA, the CDR3 is TGCGCCAGCACTCAACAGGGTCGTTGGGGATCGGACACTGAAGCTTTCTTT.

The rearrangement links TRBV30 to TRBJ1-4; 7 nucleotides align to TRBD1. Germline loops: CDR1 GTSNPN, CDR2 SVGIG (reference sequence). The CDR3 has 16 residues. Trimming took 5 bases from V and 0 from J; bases not matched to a gene: 9. In nucleotides, the CDR3 is TGTGCCTGGCTTGGGGGGACAGTTGCAACTAATGAAAAACTGTTTTTT. This gives the protein CAWLGGTVATNEKLFF.